This TCR beta chain was documented in a study of T cell changes during pregnancy in multiple sclerosis. V was clipped by 2 bases and J by 6 bases; unmatched bases: 6. The CDR3 runs to 15 residues. Germline V gene sequence: CDR1 SGHAT, CDR2 FQDESV (reference sequence). Some clones are missing from TCRdb's copy, which holds only in-frame ones; the method was immunoSEQ multiplex PCR. The sample consists of 27,000 or so clones, roughly 90% of them appearing once. This sequence originates from a female donor with multiple sclerosis, enrolled in a pregnancy study. This material consisted of CD8+ T cells from peripheral blood mononuclear cells, taken in the second trimester of pregnancy. The chain is built from TRBV11-1 and TRBJ2-1, with TRBD1 identical over 8 bases. The CDR3 region has the DNA TGTGCCAGCAGCTTACTCAGGGGGCTCGGCAATGAGCAGTTCTTC. This codes for CASSLLRGLGNEQFF.